This T cell receptor (beta chain) was sequenced for a study of memory CD4+ T cells and cytomegalovirus serostatus. Single viable CD3+CD4+CD8-CD45RO+ cells were sorted as the memory CD4+ T cells. Positive selection with CD4 microbeads enriched total CD4+ T cells. Repertoires were generated with immunoSEQ multiplex PCR, while TCRdb's copy carries only in-frame clones and drops some. The top ten hold 1% to 1.2% of the sample, which has 54,000 or so clones, about 81% seen once. The sequenced sample was memory CD4+ T cells from blood. The clonotype originates from an adult in good health and CMV-seronegative.

The CDR3: CASSATQGRGNEQFF. Written as DNA, the CDR3 is TGTGCCAGCTCAGCGACACAGGGACGAGGGAATGAGCAGTTCTTC. The rearrangement joins TRBV18 to TRBJ2-1; tentatively, D is TRBD1 (6 bases). Germline CDR1 and CDR2: KGHSH and LQKENI. CDR3 length equals 15 residues. The V end lost 5 bases, the J end lost 7 bases, and 18 bases lay between the germline ends.